The rows below give T cell receptor beta chains drawn from one sample of a study of blood T cell repertoires in COVID-19. Clones were sequenced by immunoSEQ multiplex PCR, and TCRdb holds only the in-frame ones, with some missing. The sample shows a few hundred thousand clones, roughly 88% of them seen only once. Source material: peripheral blood. All receptors derive from a man between 18 and 29 years old with active or convalescent COVID-19. Each CDR3 is given with its conserved first and last residue. The order of the fields is J gene, D gene, clone size, V gene, CDR3 protein, CDR3 DNA. D genes are given only for firm matches. Clone sizes are given selectively: once, few, many, or a class where the clone is expanded.

TRBJ1-2	TRBD1	-	TRBV11-2	CASGPGVTGDPYTF	TGTGCCAGCGGACCGGGTGTGACAGGGGACCCCTACACCTTC
TRBJ1-2	TRBD1	-	TRBV5-1	CASSSGTGGWYGYTF	TGCGCCAGCAGCTCCGGGACAGGGGGCTGGTATGGCTACACCTTC
TRBJ2-7	-	-	TRBV5-1	CASSKDSYEQYF	TGCGCCAGCAGCAAGGACAGCTACGAGCAGTACTTC
TRBJ2-7	TRBD2	-	TRBV7-2	CASSLDWEGIYEQYF	TGTGCCAGCAGCTTAGATTGGGAGGGGATCTACGAGCAGTACTTC
TRBJ2-7	-	-	TRBV19	CASTPRAGYEQYF	TGTGCCAGTACCCCCAGGGCGGGATACGAGCAGTACTTC
TRBJ2-1	TRBD1	-	TRBV12-5	CASGLVLGQVSYNEQFF	TGTGCTAGTGGTTTGGTACTGGGACAGGTATCCTACAATGAGCAGTTCTTC
TRBJ1-2	TRBD1	-	TRBV6-5	CASSPAGTGGFGYTF	TGTGCCAGCAGTCCCGCCGGGACAGGGGGCTTTGGCTACACCTTC
TRBJ1-5	-	-	TRBV19	CASSIDPRRGQPQHF	TGTGCCAGTAGTATAGATCCGCGGAGGGGACAGCCCCAGCATTTT
TRBJ1-1	-	-	TRBV18	CASSPAFQGLEAFF	TGTGCCAGCTCACCGGCCTTTCAGGGGCTTGAAGCTTTCTTT
TRBJ2-7	-	-	TRBV7-9	CASSLGLPSHEQYF	TGTGCCAGCAGCTTGGGACTGCCATCCCACGAGCAGTACTTC
TRBJ2-7	TRBD1	-	TRBV14	CASSQDYGTVYEQYF	TGTGCCAGCAGCCAAGATTACGGGACAGTGTACGAGCAGTACTTC
TRBJ2-2	TRBD1	-	TRBV5-6	CATGTGISGELFF	TGTGCCACCGGGACAGGGATATCCGGGGAGCTGTTTTTT
TRBJ2-1	-	-	TRBV4-2	CASSQGSTAEQFF	TGTGCCAGCAGCCAAGGTTCGACAGCTGAGCAGTTCTTC
TRBJ1-1	-	-	TRBV6-5	CASSNEEEAFF	TGTGCCAGCAGTAACGAGGAGGAAGCTTTCTTT
TRBJ1-2	-	-	TRBV4-3	CASSQETGENYGYTF	TGCGCCAGCAGCCAGGAGACAGGCGAGAACTATGGCTACACCTTC
TRBJ1-2	TRBD1	-	TRBV29-1	CSVEEGQYYGYTF	TGCAGCGTTGAAGAGGGACAGTATTATGGCTACACCTTC
TRBJ2-3	TRBD2	-	TRBV29-1	CSALRGDTDTQYF	TGCAGCGCCCTACGGGGGGATACCGATACGCAGTATTTT
TRBJ1-2	-	-	TRBV6-5	CASSGLRDGYTF	TGTGCCAGCAGCGGCCTGCGGGATGGCTACACCTTC
TRBJ2-3	TRBD2	-	TRBV5-4	CASSPDLLAGEWDTQYF	TGTGCCAGCAGCCCAGACCTCCTAGCGGGGGAATGGGATACGCAGTATTTT
TRBJ1-2	-	-	TRBV6-5	CASSYTQGTPVELISF	TGTGCCAGCAGTTACACCCAGGGGACACCGGTCGAGTTGATCTCCTTC
TRBJ1-2	TRBD1	-	TRBV4-2	CASSHRTGKDGYTF	TGTGCCAGCAGCCACCGGACAGGGAAGGATGGCTACACCTTC
TRBJ2-3	-	-	TRBV27	CASSGRGGLNTQYF	TGTGCCAGCAGCGGACGGGGTGGGTTAAATACGCAGTATTTT
TRBJ1-2	TRBD1	-	TRBV19	CASSPGTGAGYGYTF	TGTGCCAGTAGTCCCGGGACAGGGGCAGGGTATGGCTACACCTTC
TRBJ1-1	TRBD1	-	TRBV6-6	CASSKTGAGTEAFF	TGTGCCAGCAGTAAAACAGGGGCGGGGACTGAAGCTTTCTTT
TRBJ2-3	-	-	TRBV2	CASRSGSTDTQYF	TGTGCCAGCAGAAGCGGGAGCACAGATACGCAGTATTTT
TRBJ1-5	TRBD1	-	TRBV18	CASSRTGTNQPQHF	TGTGCCAGCTCACGGACAGGGACCAATCAGCCCCAGCATTTT
TRBJ1-4	-	-	TRBV7-8	CASSSPGGTNEKLFF	TGTGCCAGCAGCTCTCCGGGCGGGACTAATGAAAAACTGTTTTTT
TRBJ1-6	TRBD1	-	TRBV15	CATRRDRGVNSPLHF	TGTGCCACCAGAAGGGACAGGGGGGTAAATTCACCCCTCCACTTT
TRBJ1-2	-	few	TRBV29-1	CSVTLGGNSGYTF	TGCAGCGTCACCTTGGGGGGGAATAGTGGCTACACCTTC
TRBJ1-1	-	-	TRBV29-1	CSVETGTEAFF	TGCAGCGTTGAAACCGGCACTGAAGCTTTCTTT
TRBJ2-7	TRBD1	-	TRBV4-1	CASSTGTEGFEQYF	TGCGCCAGCAGTACCGGGACAGAGGGCTTCGAGCAGTACTTC
TRBJ2-3	TRBD2	-	TRBV19	CASSLAGSTDTQYF	TGTGCCAGTAGCTTAGCGGGGAGCACAGATACGCAGTATTTT
TRBJ2-1	TRBD1	-	TRBV19	CASSSKGQGAGNEQFF	TGTGCCAGTAGCTCCAAAGGGCAGGGGGCAGGGAATGAGCAGTTCTTC
TRBJ1-6	-	-	TRBV9	CASSVFSYVAGDSPLHF	TGTGCCAGCAGCGTATTCTCTTATGTGGCAGGGGATTCACCCCTCCACTTT
TRBJ1-4	-	-	TRBV2	CANRAATNEKLFF	TGTGCCAACAGGGCAGCAACTAATGAAAAACTGTTTTTT
TRBJ2-1	-	-	TRBV18	CASSPVLREQFF	TGTGCCAGCTCACCAGTGCTCAGGGAGCAGTTCTTC
TRBJ2-3	TRBD2	-	TRBV27	CASSLSLAGGRSTDTQYF	TGTGCCAGCAGTTTAAGTCTAGCGGGGGGCCGTAGCACAGATACGCAGTATTTT
TRBJ2-5	TRBD2	-	TRBV9	CASSAPAGGAEKTQYF	TGTGCCAGCAGCGCCCCTGCCGGGGGGGCCGAGAAGACCCAGTACTTC
TRBJ1-1	-	-	TRBV6-1	CASSASGQSKRNTEAFF	TGTGCCAGCAGTGCCTCCGGACAGAGTAAAAGGAACACTGAAGCTTTCTTT
TRBJ2-3	TRBD2	-	TRBV5-4	CASSLGVRRGAADTQYF	TGTGCCAGCAGCTTGGGGGTAAGGCGGGGGGCCGCAGATACGCAGTATTTT
TRBJ2-5	-	-	TRBV13	CASSSQNLTAVLKVGTQYF	TGTGCCAGCAGCTCCCAAAACCTGACTGCGGTGCTTAAGGTTGGGACCCAGTACTTC
TRBJ2-3	-	many	TRBV5-8	CASSADRSTDTQYF	TGTGCCAGCAGCGCCGACAGGAGCACAGATACGCAGTATTTT
TRBJ1-2	TRBD1	-	TRBV12-3/TRBV12-4	CASGTGGRAYTF	TGTGCCAGCGGAACAGGGGGAAGAGCCTACACCTTC
TRBJ1-1	-	-	TRBV18	CASSPTEGTEAFF	TGTGCCAGCTCACCAACGGAGGGGACTGAAGCTTTCTTT
TRBJ1-1	-	-	TRBV7-9	CASSLGGGLNTEAFF	TGTGCCAGCAGCTTAGGTGGGGGCCTGAACACTGAAGCTTTCTTT
TRBJ1-5	-	-	TRBV15	CATREEGNQPQHF	TGTGCCACCAGGGAGGAGGGGAATCAGCCCCAGCATTTT
TRBJ2-1	-	-	TRBV6-2/TRBV6-3	CASSTGRSYNEQFF	TGTGCCAGCAGTACAGGACGCTCCTACAATGAGCAGTTCTTC
TRBJ1-1	TRBD1	-	TRBV5-1	CASSLAPGGTDHEAFF	TGCGCCAGCAGCTTGGCCCCCGGAGGGACAGACCATGAAGCTTTCTTT
TRBJ2-2	TRBD2	-	TRBV11-2	CASSPGLAGPGGAGELFF	TGTGCCAGCAGCCCGGGACTAGCGGGGCCAGGTGGGGCCGGGGAGCTGTTTTTT
TRBJ2-1	TRBD2	medium-sized	TRBV7-6	CASSSGREQFF	TGTGCCAGCAGCTCCGGGAGGGAGCAGTTCTTC
TRBJ1-4	-	-	TRBV30	CAWKRVSGEKLFF	TGTGCCTGGAAAAGGGTTAGCGGTGAAAAACTGTTTTTT
TRBJ1-6	TRBD1	-	TRBV6-5	CATSQGVNSPLHF	TGTGCCACCTCCCAGGGGGTTAATTCACCCCTCCACTTT
TRBJ1-5	-	-	TRBV27	CASSSQTGGNQPQHF	TGTGCCAGCAGTTCACAGACAGGTGGCAATCAGCCCCAGCATTTT
TRBJ1-3	TRBD1	-	TRBV6-6	CASSYEGQGVNTIYF	TGTGCCAGCAGTTACGAAGGACAGGGTGTAAACACCATATATTTT